This T cell receptor beta chain was retrieved from a study of T cells in Graves' hyperthyroidism and ophthalmopathy (dated by TCRdb to between 2018 and 2021). Study-wide context: Peripheral blood samples were taken at initial diagnosis, before any treatment was given. To identify TCR V-J signatures that set the groups apart, the researchers used a discovery cohort of 100 patients, made up of around 40 with Graves' ophthalmopathy and 57 with stable Graves' hyperthyroidism. Prospective prediction of ophthalmopathy was tested in an independent validation cohort of fewer than 20 hyperthyroidism patients and approximately 17 patients who later progressed to ophthalmopathy. The approximately 98 discovery patients were randomly divided into training and test sets at a 7:3 ratio. Thyroid tissue and blood T-cell repertoires from about 6 Graves' hyperthyroidism patients were also compared in the study. Following sampling, methimazole starting at 30 mg daily was given to hyperthyroidism patients, and high-dose intravenous methylprednisolone was given to ophthalmopathy patients. According to the paper, TCR Vbeta CDR3 sequencing was carried out on 120 to 150 peripheral blood samples, which came from 40 to 45 ophthalmopathy, roughly 75 hyperthyroidism and approximately 17 progressor patients. General conclusions and limits of the study: Blood samples also contained most of the expanded thyroid clonotypes (frequency above 0.001), which suggests that blood repertoires may reflect thyroid immune responses. A model built on a 13 V-J signature distinguished ophthalmopathy from stable hyperthyroidism, reaching roughly 88% sensitivity and about 81% specificity in cross-validation and 80%/75% in testing. No statistical method was used to set the sample size in advance, and investigators knew the group allocation. In validation, progression to ophthalmopathy was predicted by the model with almost 71% sensitivity and roughly 76% specificity, a median of approximately 6.5 months before onset.

A patient counted as having stable Graves' hyperthyroidism if no progression to ophthalmopathy occurred over 18 months of follow-up. Hyperthyroidism patients were aged 18 to 65 years and newly diagnosed, with disease duration of less than 2 months. Patients with uncontrolled infections, other autoimmune diseases, pregnancy or lactation were excluded. Diagnoses were established on the basis of clinical symptoms, serum thyroxine and TRAb, thyroid ultrasound, and orbital computed tomography. PBMCs were isolated from 8 to 10 ml of fresh peripheral blood by Ficoll-Paque density gradient centrifugation. Total RNA was extracted using Trizol reagent, and RNA quality was assessed on an Agilent 2100 Bioanalyzer. This clonotype was picked up many times. What antigen it recognizes has not been identified. Base qualities are not at hand, and no much larger clone is one base apart. The TCR beta CDR3 regions were amplified from RNA transcripts. A first-round RT-PCR of the TCR CDR3 used the HTBI primer set with the Qiagen OneStep RT-PCR kit. A second multiplex PCR round built the libraries, followed by size selection and purification. Sequencing of the libraries was done on an Illumina HiSeq2000 using paired-end 100 bp reads. The original methods were these. SOAPnuke was used to process the raw data, throwing out any read that contained adapters or uncalled bases, had a mean Phred below 15, or lacked an exact constant-primer or identifier match. COPE v1.2.5 was used to merge high-quality paired reads, and clonotypes were defined as unique nucleotide sequences. MiTCR v1.1 was used to align clonotypes to the IMGT TRBV, TRBD and TRBJ reference segments. Analysis was restricted to V-J combinations with a frequency above 0.0001, which covered 98% to 99.2% of repertoires. A TCS score was defined as the ratio between F50 (clonal expansion) and ExV (chaos), using BLOSUM62-based TCRdist between CDR3 peptides within each V-J. Welch's t-statistics and random forest reduced approximately 520 V-J features to about 12, which were used in a naive Bayes classifier (R e1071). The public reads were quality trimmed at Q25 with fastp and then assembled into clones with MiXCR by TCRdb, keeping productive beta chains. Every entry covers one CDR3 protein and lists the most common genes and DNA from its rows. These V and J calls are TCRdb output, not the study's own analysis. The sample contains over 450,000 distinct CDR3 sequences, around 15% of them found a single time. The ten biggest clones cover around a sixth of the sample.

The CDR3 starts with the cysteine, ends with the phenylalanine, and has 14 residues. CDR3 DNA only is kept here, 42 bases in frame from base 1. For CDR1 and CDR2, the germline V gene lists SQVTM and ANQGSEA. Trimming removed 4 bases from V and 3 bases from J, leaving 16 bases between the germline ends. Sequenced: blood. The rearranged chain carries TRBV29-1 and TRBJ2-7, with a tentative D gene TRBD2 over 5 matching bases. The receptor was isolated from a woman aged 18 to 35 with Graves' hyperthyroidism. The sequenced DNA: TGCAGCGTTGCAAGGGATTGGGGAGACTACGAGCAGTACTTC. The encoded protein is CSVARDWGDYEQYF.